This entry lists 6 T cell receptor beta chains sequenced from one sample in a study of cytomegalovirus exposure and HLA in healthy donors. In the PCR, 60 Vbeta and 13 Jbeta primers were used. Profiled with immunoSEQ multiplex PCR; TCRdb holds only in-frame clones, not every one. The sample has about 90,000 clones, around three quarters seen once. Sequencing was carried out using PBMCs. The source of these receptors is a woman in her thirties or forties in good health and CMV-seropositive.

The rearrangement joins TRBV7-3 to TRBJ2-1; 9 nucleotides agree with TRBD2. The V gene end was trimmed by 5 bases and the J gene end by 6 bases; junction bases not matched to a gene: 8. Germline-derived CDR1 and CDR2 are SGHTA and FQGTGA. The CDR3 spans 15 residues. The CDR3 protein is CASSRNLAGANEQFF. CDR3 nucleotides: TGTGCCAGCAGCCGGAACTTAGCGGGGGCCAATGAGCAGTTCTTC.

J is TRBJ1-4 and V is TRBV18; D is unresolved. The V end was cut by 1 base, the J end by 8 bases, with 17 bases between. Germline CDR1 and CDR2: KGHSH and LQKENI. This CDR3 has 16 residues. The CDR3 DNA is TGTGCCAGCTCACCACTCCTAGGTACCGCCTCCGAAAAACTGTTTTTT. It encodes CASSPLLGTASEKLFF.

The V call is TRBV19, the J call TRBJ2-2; 7 positions agree with TRBD2. Germline CDR1 reads LNHDA; CDR2 reads SQIVND (reference sequence). V lost 4 bases to trimming and J lost 4 bases; unmatched junction nucleotides: 3. The CDR3 is made up of 14 amino acids. The chain's CDR3 is CASSTRESTGELFF. The CDR3 DNA reads TGTGCCAGTAGTACGCGGGAGAGCACCGGGGAGCTGTTTTTT.

This chain joins TRBV25-1 and TRBJ1-1; weak D call: TRBD1 (6 bases). The germline V gene has CDR1 MGHDK and CDR2 SYGVNS. V lost 1 base and J 3 bases, leaving 9 bases between the germline ends. The CDR3 totals 14 residues. The DNA of the CDR3 is TGTGCCAGCAGTGAATTTAACAGGGACACTGAAGCTTTCTTT. Amino acids: CASSEFNRDTEAFF. Full variable domain (missing parts from reference TRBV25-1 and TRBJ1-1): EADIYQTPRYLVIGTGKKITLECSQTMGHDKMYWYQQDPGMELHLIHYSYGVNSTEKGDLSSESTVSRIRTEHFPLTLESARPSHTSQYLCASSEFNRDTEAFFGQGTRLTVV.

CDR3 in amino acids: CASSLGQRRTEAFF. The CDR3 coding sequence is TGTGCCAGCAGCCTAGGACAGCGGCGGACTGAAGCTTTCTTT. The rearrangement links TRBV5-6 to TRBJ1-1; TRBD1 might be the D (6 bases). This CDR3 contains 14 residues. Trimming left V 4 bases short and J 5 bases short, with 15 bases between. Germline values: CDR1 SGHDT, CDR2 YYEEEE.

The V gene is TRBV5-1, the J gene TRBJ2-5, with D hard to call. The J call may be incorrect, as the DNA end agrees better with TRBJ2-7. This CDR3 comprises 12 residues. Germline lookup yields CDR1 SGHRS and CDR2 YFSETQ. CDR3 DNA sequence: TGCGCCAGCAGCCCCGACATTTACGAGCAGTACTTC. It encodes CASSPDIYEQYF.